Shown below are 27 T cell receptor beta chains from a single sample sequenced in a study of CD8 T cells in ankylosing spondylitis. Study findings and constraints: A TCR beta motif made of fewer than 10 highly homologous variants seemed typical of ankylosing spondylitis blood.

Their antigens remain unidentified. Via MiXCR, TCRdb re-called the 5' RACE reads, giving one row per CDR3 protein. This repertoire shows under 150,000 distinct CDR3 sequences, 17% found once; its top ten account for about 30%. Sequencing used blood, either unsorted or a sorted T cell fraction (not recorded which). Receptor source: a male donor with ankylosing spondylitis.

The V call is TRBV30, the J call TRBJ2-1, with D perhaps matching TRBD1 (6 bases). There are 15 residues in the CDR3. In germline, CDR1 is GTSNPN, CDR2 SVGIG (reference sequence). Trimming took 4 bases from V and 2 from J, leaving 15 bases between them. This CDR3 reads CAWTQGGKTYNEQFF. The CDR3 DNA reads TGTGCCTGGACCCAAGGGGGTAAAACCTACAATGAGCAGTTCTTC. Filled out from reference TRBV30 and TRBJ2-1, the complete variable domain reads SQTIHQWPATLVQPVGSPLSLECTVEGTSNPNLYWYRQAAGRGLQLLFYSVGIGQISSEVPQNLSASRPQDRQFILSSKKLLLSDSGFYLCAWTQGGKTYNEQFFGPGTRLTVL.

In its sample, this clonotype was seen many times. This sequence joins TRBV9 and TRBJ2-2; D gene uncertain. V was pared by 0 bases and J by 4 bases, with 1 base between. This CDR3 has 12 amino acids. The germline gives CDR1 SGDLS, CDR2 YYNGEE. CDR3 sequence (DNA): TGTGCCAGCAGCGTAGGCACCGGGGAGCTGTTTTTT. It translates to CASSVGTGELFF.

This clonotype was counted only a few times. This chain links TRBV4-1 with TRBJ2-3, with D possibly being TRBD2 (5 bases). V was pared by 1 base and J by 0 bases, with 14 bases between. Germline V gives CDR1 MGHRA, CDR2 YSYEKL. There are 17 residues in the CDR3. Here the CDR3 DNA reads TGCGCCAGCAGCCAAGCCTCTGCGGGCACTAGCACAGATACGCAGTATTTT. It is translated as CASSQASAGTSTDTQYF.

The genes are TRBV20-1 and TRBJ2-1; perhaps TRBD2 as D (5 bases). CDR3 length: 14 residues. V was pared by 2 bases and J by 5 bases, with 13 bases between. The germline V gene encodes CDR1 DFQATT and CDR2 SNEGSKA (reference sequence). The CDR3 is CSARLHGINNEQFF. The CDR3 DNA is TGCAGTGCTAGACTCCACGGGATCAACAATGAGCAGTTCTTC.

In DNA form, the CDR3 reads TGTGCCAGCAGCGTAGGGGGAGGGGTGGGTCAGCCCCAGCATTTT. Protein: CASSVGGGVGQPQHF. The J gene is TRBJ1-5, the V gene TRBV9; TRBD1 might be the D (5 bases). This CDR3 has 15 amino acids. The V end lost 0 bases, the J end lost 6 bases, and 13 bases lay between the germline ends. CDR1 SGDLS and CDR2 YYNGEE come from the germline V gene.

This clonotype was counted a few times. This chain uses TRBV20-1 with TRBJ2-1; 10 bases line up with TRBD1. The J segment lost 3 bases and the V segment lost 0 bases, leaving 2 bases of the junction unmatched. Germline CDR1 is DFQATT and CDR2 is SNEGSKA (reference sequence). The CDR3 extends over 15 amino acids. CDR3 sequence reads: CSAREWTGGYNEQFF. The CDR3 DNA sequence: TGCAGTGCTAGAGAATGGACAGGGGGCTACAATGAGCAGTTCTTC.

The chain's CDR3 is CASRTVDGYTF. Here the CDR3 DNA reads TGTGCCAGCAGGACCGTCGATGGCTACACCTTC. The V and J genes are TRBV6-2 or TRBV6-3 and TRBJ1-2; D uncertain. This CDR3 has 11 amino acids. Germline CDR1 and CDR2: MNHEY and SVGEGT. The V end lost 6 bases, the J end lost 6 bases, and 8 bases lay between the germline ends.

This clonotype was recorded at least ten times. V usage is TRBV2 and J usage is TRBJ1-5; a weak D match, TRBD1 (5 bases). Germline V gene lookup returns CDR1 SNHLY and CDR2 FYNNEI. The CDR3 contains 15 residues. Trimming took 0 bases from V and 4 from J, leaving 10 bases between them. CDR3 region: CASSEAWGINQPQHF. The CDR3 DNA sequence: TGTGCCAGCAGTGAAGCGTGGGGGATAAATCAGCCCCAGCATTTT.

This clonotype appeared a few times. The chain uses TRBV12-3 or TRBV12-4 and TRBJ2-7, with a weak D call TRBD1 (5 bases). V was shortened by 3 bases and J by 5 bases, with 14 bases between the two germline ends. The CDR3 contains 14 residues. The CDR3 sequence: CASSFRPGSHEQYF. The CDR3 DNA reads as TGTGCCAGCAGTTTCAGGCCAGGGTCCCACGAGCAGTACTTC.

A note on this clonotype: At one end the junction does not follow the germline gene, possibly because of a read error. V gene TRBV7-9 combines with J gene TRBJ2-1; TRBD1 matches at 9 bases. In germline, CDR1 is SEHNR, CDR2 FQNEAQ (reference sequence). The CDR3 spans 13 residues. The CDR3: CASSLGMGTGCRF. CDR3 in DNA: TGTGCCAGCAGCTTAGGCATGGGGACAGGGTGCCGCTTC.

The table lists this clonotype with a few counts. The CDR3 sequence is CASTHSGVGDQPQHF. The CDR3, as DNA: TGTGCCAGCACCCATTCCGGGGTAGGCGATCAGCCCCAGCATTTT. The rearrangement joins TRBV7-9 to TRBJ1-5; D unresolved. The CDR3 sequence is 15 residues long. CDR1 and CDR2 (germline): SEHNR, FQNEAQ (reference sequence). V was clipped by 7 bases and J by 5 bases, with 18 bases between them.

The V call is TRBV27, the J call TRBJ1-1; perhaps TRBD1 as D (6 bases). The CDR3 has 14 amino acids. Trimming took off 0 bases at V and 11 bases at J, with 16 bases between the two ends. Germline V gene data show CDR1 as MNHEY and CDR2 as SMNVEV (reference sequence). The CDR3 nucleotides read TGTGCCAGCAGTTTATCGGGGGCAGGCGTAGGGGCTTTCTTT. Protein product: CASSLSGAGVGAFF.

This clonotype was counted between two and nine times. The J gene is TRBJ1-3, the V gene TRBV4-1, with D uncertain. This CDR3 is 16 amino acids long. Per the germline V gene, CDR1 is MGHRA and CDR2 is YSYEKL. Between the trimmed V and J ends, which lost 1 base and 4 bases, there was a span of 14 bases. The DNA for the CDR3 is TGCGCCAGCAGCCAAGGGATAGGGAGGTGGGGAAACACCATATATTTT. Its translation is CASSQGIGRWGNTIYF.

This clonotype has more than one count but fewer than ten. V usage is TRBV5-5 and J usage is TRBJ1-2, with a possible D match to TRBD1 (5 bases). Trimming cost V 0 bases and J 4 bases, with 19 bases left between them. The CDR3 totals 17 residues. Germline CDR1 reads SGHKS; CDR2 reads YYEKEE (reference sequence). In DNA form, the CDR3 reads TGTGCCAGCAGCTTGGGCCACCGGGACGGAGTCCCCTATGGCTACACCTTC. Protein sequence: CASSLGHRDGVPYGYTF.

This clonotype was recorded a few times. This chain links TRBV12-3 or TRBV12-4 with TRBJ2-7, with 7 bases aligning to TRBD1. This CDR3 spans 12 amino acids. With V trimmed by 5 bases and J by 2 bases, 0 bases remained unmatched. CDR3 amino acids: CASSQGAYEQYF. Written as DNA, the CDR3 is TGTGCCAGCAGTCAGGGGGCCTACGAGCAGTACTTC.

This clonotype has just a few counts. CDR3 coding DNA: TGTGCCAGCAGAGCCGGGACAGGGCCCTACGAGCAGTACTTC. Protein product: CASRAGTGPYEQYF. The gene calls are TRBV28 and TRBJ2-7; TRBD1 matches at 9 bases. Germline lookup yields CDR1 MDHEN and CDR2 SYDVKM. CDR3 length equals 14 residues. The V gene end was trimmed by 6 bases and the J gene end by 2 bases; junction bases not matched to a gene: 5.

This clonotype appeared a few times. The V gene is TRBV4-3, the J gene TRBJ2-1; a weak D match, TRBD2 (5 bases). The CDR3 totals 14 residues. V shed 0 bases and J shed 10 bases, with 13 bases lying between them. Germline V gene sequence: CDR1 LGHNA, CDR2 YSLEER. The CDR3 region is CASSQDRLAGEQFF. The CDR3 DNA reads TGCGCCAGCAGCCAAGATCGTCTAGCAGGAGAGCAGTTCTTC.

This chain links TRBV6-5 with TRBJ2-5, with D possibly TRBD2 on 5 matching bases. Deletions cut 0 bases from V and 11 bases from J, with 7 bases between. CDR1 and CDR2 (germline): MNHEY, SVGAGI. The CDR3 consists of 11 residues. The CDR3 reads CASSYSRVQYF. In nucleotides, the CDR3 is TGTGCCAGCAGTTACTCGCGGGTGCAGTACTTC.

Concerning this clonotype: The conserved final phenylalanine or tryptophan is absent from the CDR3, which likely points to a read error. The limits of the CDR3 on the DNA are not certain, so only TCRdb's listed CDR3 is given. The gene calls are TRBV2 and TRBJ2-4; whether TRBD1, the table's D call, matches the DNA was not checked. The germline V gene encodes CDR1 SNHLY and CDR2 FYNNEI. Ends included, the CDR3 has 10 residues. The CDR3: CASSGTFCVL.

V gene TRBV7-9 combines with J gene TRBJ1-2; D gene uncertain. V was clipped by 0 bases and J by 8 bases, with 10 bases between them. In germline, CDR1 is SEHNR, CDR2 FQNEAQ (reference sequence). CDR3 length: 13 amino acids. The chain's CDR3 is CASSLANLRGYTF. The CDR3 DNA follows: TGTGCCAGCAGCTTAGCGAACTTGCGGGGCTACACCTTC.

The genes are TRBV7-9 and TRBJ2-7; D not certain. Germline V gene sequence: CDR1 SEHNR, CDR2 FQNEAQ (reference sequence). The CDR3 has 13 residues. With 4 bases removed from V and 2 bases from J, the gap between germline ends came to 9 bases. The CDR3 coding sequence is TGTGCCAGCAGCTCCCCCGCCCCCTACGAGCAGTACTTC. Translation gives CASSSPAPYEQYF.

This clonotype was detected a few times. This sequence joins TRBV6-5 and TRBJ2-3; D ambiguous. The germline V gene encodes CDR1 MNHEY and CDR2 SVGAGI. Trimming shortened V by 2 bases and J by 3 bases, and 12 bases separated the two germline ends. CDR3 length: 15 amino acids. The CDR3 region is CASSYLGAETDTQYF. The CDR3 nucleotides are TGTGCCAGCAGTTACCTCGGTGCCGAGACAGATACGCAGTATTTT.

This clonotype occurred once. CDR3 amino acids: CASSVGGDTQYF. For the CDR3, the DNA is TGTGCCAGCAGCGTAGGAGGGGATACGCAGTATTTT. V and J are TRBV9 and TRBJ2-3, with D maybe TRBD2 (5 bases). V was trimmed by 0 bases and J by 6 bases, leaving 5 bases between them. CDR3 length equals 12 residues. Germline loops: CDR1 SGDLS, CDR2 YYNGEE.

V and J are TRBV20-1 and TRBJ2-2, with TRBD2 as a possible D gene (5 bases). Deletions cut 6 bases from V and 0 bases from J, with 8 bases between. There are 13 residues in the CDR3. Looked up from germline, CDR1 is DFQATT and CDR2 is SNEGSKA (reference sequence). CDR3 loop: CSATGANTGELFF. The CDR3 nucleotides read TGCAGTGCGACCGGGGCGAACACCGGGGAGCTGTTTTTT.

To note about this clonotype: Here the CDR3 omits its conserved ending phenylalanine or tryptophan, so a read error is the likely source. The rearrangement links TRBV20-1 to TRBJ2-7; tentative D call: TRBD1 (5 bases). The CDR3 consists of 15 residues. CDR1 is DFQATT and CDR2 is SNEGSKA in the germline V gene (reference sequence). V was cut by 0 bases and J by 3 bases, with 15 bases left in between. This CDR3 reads CSARDLQGPNYEQYS. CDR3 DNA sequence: TGCAGTGCTAGAGATCTCCAGGGTCCCAACTACGAGCAGTACTCC.

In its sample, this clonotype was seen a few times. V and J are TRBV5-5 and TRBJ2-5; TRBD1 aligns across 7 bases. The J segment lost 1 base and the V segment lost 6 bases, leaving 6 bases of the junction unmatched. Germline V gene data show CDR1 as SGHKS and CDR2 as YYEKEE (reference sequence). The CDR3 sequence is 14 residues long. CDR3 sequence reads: CASKWDSFQETQYF. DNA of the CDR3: TGTGCCAGCAAGTGGGACAGCTTCCAAGAGACCCAGTACTTC.

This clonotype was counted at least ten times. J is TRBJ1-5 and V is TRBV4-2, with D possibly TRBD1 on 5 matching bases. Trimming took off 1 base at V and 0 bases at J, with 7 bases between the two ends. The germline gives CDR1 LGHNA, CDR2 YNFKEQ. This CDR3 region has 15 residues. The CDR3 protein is CASSQGQYSNQPQHF. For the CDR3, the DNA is TGTGCCAGCAGCCAAGGACAGTATAGCAATCAGCCCCAGCATTTT.